This TCR beta chain derives from a study of cytomegalovirus exposure and HLA in healthy donors. Study-wide background: As released early, the data held around 80 million unique TCRs from HLA-typed donors.

The PCR employed 60 Vbeta primers together with 13 Jbeta primers. Libraries were prepared by immunoSEQ multiplex PCR; TCRdb keeps only in-frame clonotypes and omits some of them. The table records about 130,000 clones, approximately 82% of them present only once. Trimming cost V 3 bases and J 5 bases; bases outside gene matches: 10. The CDR3 consists of 15 residues. Per germline, CDR1 WSHSY and CDR2 SAAADI. The V call is TRBV10-2, the J call TRBJ2-7; 7 nucleotides match TRBD1. The TCR sequence derives from a boy aged 2 to 10 in good health and CMV-seronegative. Sequenced material: PBMCs. The CDR3 spells CASSDQGQNFNEQYV. For the CDR3, the DNA is TGCGCCAGCAGTGATCAGGGACAGAACTTCAACGAGCAGTACGTC.